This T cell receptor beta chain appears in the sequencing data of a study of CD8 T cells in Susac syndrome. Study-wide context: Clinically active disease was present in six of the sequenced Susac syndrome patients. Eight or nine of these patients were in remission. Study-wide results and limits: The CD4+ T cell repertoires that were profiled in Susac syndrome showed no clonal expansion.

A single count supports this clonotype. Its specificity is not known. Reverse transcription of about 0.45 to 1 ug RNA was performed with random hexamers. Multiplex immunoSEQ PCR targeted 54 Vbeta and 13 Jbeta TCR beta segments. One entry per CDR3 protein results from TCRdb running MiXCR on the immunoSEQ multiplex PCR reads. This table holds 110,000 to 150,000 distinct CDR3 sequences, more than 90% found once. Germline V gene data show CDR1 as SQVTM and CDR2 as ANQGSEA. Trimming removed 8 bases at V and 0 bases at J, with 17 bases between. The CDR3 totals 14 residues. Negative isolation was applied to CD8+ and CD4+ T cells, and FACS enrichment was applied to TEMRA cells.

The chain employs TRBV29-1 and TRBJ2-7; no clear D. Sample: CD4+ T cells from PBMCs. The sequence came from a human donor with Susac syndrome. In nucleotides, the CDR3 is TGCAGCACCCGGCTAGACGGCAGCTCCTACGAGCAGTACTTC. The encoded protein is CSTRLDGSSYEQYF.